This entry features one TCR beta chain sequence. Profiled with immunoSEQ multiplex PCR; TCRdb holds only in-frame clones, not every one. The top ten hold 8.9% of the sample, which has about 250,000 clones, around 85% seen once. CDR1 and CDR2 from the germline V gene are SEHNR and FQNEAQ (reference sequence). Trimming took off 5 bases at V and 5 bases at J, with 15 bases between the two ends. This CDR3 has 14 amino acids. The sample is drawn from a study of blood T cell repertoires in COVID-19. Whole-study context: From T cells, B-cell-depleted T cells, or PBMCs came the material, which was cDNA or gDNA.

Sequenced sample: peripheral blood. This TCR was recovered from a man older than 75 with acute or convalescent COVID-19. This chain links TRBV7-9 with TRBJ2-5, with a weak D call TRBD2 (7 bases). DNA of the CDR3: TGTGCCAGCAGCCCCCAGGGGAGGGGTGAGACCCAGTACTTC. Translated: CASSPQGRGETQYF.